Listed below are T cell receptor beta chains from one sample, sequenced in a study of T cells in narcolepsy. Sequencing used immunoSEQ multiplex PCR; TCRdb keeps in-frame clones, though not all of them. The sample has 30,000 to 40,000 clones, roughly nine tenths seen once; the top ten hold roughly 0.89%. The sequenced material came from CD45RA- memory CD4+ T cells from PBMCs. The receptor source for this set is a human donor with narcolepsy. Both conserved end residues are part of each CDR3. The order of the fields is D gene, V gene, clone size, J gene, CDR3 DNA, CDR3 protein. D genes are given only for firm matches. Clone size, where shown, is once, few, many, or a class for clones that have expanded.

TRBD1,TRBV4-3,NA,TRBJ1-3,TGCGCCAGCAGCCGGGGCAGGGGGCTCAGTAGGTCTGGAAACACCATATATTTT,CASSRGRGLSRSGNTIYF
NA,TRBV28,NA,TRBJ2-5,TGTGCCAGCAGTCAACCCCCGGGGTTACAAGAGACCCAGTACTTC,CASSQPPGLQETQYF
TRBD1,TRBV9,NA,TRBJ1-2,TGTGCCAGCAGCGAAGGACAGGGGATTAACTATGGCTACACCTTC,CASSEGQGINYGYTF
NA,TRBV7-2,NA,TRBJ2-3,TGTGCCAGCAGCTTAGACGGGAGCACAGATACGCAGTATTTT,CASSLDGSTDTQYF
NA,TRBV7-2,few,TRBJ2-5,TGTGCCAGCAGCCAACCTAGCCTCGGGACCCAGTACTTC,CASSQPSLGTQYF
NA,TRBV7-2,NA,TRBJ2-2,TGTGCCAGCAGCTTAAGGCTCGGTATGGGGGAGCTGTTTTTT,CASSLRLGMGELFF
NA,TRBV5-8,few,TRBJ2-7,TGTGCCAGCAGCTTGGCAGGGGGGACCTACGAGCAGTACTTC,CASSLAGGTYEQYF
TRBD1,TRBV10-3,NA,TRBJ1-1,TGTGCCATTTCCAGGGACAGCATTGAAGCTTTCTTT,CAISRDSIEAFF
TRBD1,TRBV6-5,NA,TRBJ2-5,TGTGCCAGCAGTTACGGGGACAGGTTCCCGGAGACCCAGTACTTC,CASSYGDRFPETQYF
NA,TRBV18,NA,TRBJ2-7,TGTGCCAGCTCGACTGGGTATATCTACGAGCAGTACTTC,CASSTGYIYEQYF
NA,TRBV9,NA,TRBJ1-2,TGTGCCAGCACCCGGGACACCGGTATTAACTATGGCTACACCTTC,CASTRDTGINYGYTF
NA,TRBV10-3,NA,TRBJ2-3,TGTGCCATCAGTGAGGCCCAGACTAGCACAGATACGCAGTATTTT,CAISEAQTSTDTQYF
NA,TRBV6-4,NA,TRBJ2-3,TGTGCCAGCAGCAGACAGGGCACAGATACGCAGTATTTT,CASSRQGTDTQYF
NA,TRBV28,NA,TRBJ2-6,TGTGCCAGCAGTTTGGGAGGCGGGGCCAACGTCCTGACTTTC,CASSLGGGANVLTF
NA,TRBV15,once,TRBJ2-1,TGTGCCACCAGCAGAGATGGGACGGGGGCCCCCAAGAAGCGTGAGCAGTTCTTC,CATSRDGTGAPKKREQFF
TRBD1,TRBV5-1,NA,TRBJ1-5,TGCGCCAGCAGCTACGGGACAGACACTAATCAGCCCCAGCATTTT,CASSYGTDTNQPQHF
TRBD1,TRBV5-8,NA,TRBJ2-5,TGTGCCAGCAGCTTGGCGGACAGGGGACAAGAGACCCAGTACTTC,CASSLADRGQETQYF